The rows below give T cell receptor beta chains drawn from one sample of a study of OX40 agonist ivuxolimab in advanced cancers. TCRdb's table, derived via immunoSEQ multiplex PCR, lists solely in-frame clones and lacks some. Of about 50,000 clones listed, roughly nine tenths are singletons. The sample here was CD4+ or CD8+ T cells sorted from blood, taken in a trial of the OX40 agonist ivuxolimab. These receptors all come from an adult with an advanced solid tumor such as melanoma, head and neck, liver or kidney cancer. CDR3s include the opening cysteine and the closing phenylalanine or tryptophan. The D gene is left open where the match is weak. Expanded clones get a size class; other rows say once, few or many, or leave the size out.

j_call | v_call | clone_size | d_call | cdr3_nt | cdr3_aa
TRBJ2-7 | TRBV6-5 | . | TRBD2 | TGTGCCAGCAGTTACTCAGCGGGGTCTCCTTACGAGCAGTACTTC | CASSYSAGSPYEQYF
TRBJ1-1 | TRBV7-2 | . | . | TGTGCCAGCAGCTTGAACATACAGGCTGCTGAAGCTTTCTTT | CASSLNIQAAEAFF
TRBJ2-7 | TRBV27 | . | . | TGTGCCAGCAAACCGGGACTCTTGTCCTACGAGCAGTACTTC | CASKPGLLSYEQYF
TRBJ1-1 | TRBV19 | . | . | TGTGCCAGTAGGGCAGGGGTCGGCGGAACTGAAGCTTTCTTT | CASRAGVGGTEAFF
TRBJ2-7 | TRBV30 | . | TRBD1 | TGTGCCTGGAGTATGGACAGGGGGCTGGAGCAGTACTTC | CAWSMDRGLEQYF
TRBJ2-3 | TRBV7-2 | . | . | TGTGCCAGCAGCTCCCTCCGACAGATAACCACAGATACGCAGTATTTT | CASSSLRQITTDTQYF
TRBJ2-6 | TRBV5-1 | few | . | TGCGCCAGCAGCGCCTACCCCGACCCCTCTGGGGCCAACGTCCTGACTTTC | CASSAYPDPSGANVLTF
TRBJ2-3 | TRBV9 | once | TRBD2 | TGTGCCAGCAGCCCAGGACTAGCGCGGGCCACAGATACGCAGTATTTT | CASSPGLARATDTQYF
TRBJ2-3 | TRBV19 | . | TRBD2 | TGTGCCAGTAGTATAGGGGGGGGGACGACAGATACGCAGTATTTT | CASSIGGGTTDTQYF
TRBJ2-3 | TRBV30 | . | TRBD1 | TGTGCCTGGACCAGGACAGGGTACGGAGATACGCAGTATTTT | CAWTRTGYGDTQYF
TRBJ2-1 | TRBV5-1 | . | TRBD2 | TGCGCCAGCAGCAGCCCAGCGGGAGGTCCTGGCTACAATGAGCAGTTCTTC | CASSSPAGGPGYNEQFF
TRBJ2-1 | TRBV2 | . | . | TGTGCCAGCACGTTTCAAAATGAGCAGTTCTTC | CASTFQNEQFF
TRBJ1-1 | TRBV11-2 | . | . | TGTGCCAGCAGCTTTAGGGGGGCGGGCGCTACTGAAGCTTTCTTT | CASSFRGAGATEAFF
TRBJ2-5 | TRBV15 | once | TRBD1 | TGTGCCACCAGCAGAGATACCCGGACAGGGCAAGAGACCCAGTACTTC | CATSRDTRTGQETQYF
TRBJ2-7 | TRBV29-1 | . | . | TGCAGCGCCCAAAACAGGGTTCGCGACGAGCAGTACTTC | CSAQNRVRDEQYF
TRBJ1-5 | TRBV30 | . | . | TGTGCCTGGAGTGGGGGAAATCAGCCCCAGCATTTT | CAWSGGNQPQHF
TRBJ2-2 | TRBV7-2 | . | . | TGTGCCAGCAGCCACGTCACCCAACTAGTTACCGGGGAGCTGTTTTTT | CASSHVTQLVTGELFF
TRBJ2-3 | TRBV11-2 | . | . | TGTGCCAGCAGCTTAATTTCGCCAGGAGGTCCGGGGGTCACAGATACGCAGTATTTT | CASSLISPGGPGVTDTQYF
TRBJ2-1 | TRBV5-1 | . | . | TGCGCCAGCAGCTTGGGACCGGGGGCATCCTACAATGAGCAGTTCTTC | CASSLGPGASYNEQFF
TRBJ2-3 | TRBV10-2 | . | TRBD2 | TGCGCCAGCAGACTGACTAGCGGGCGGACAGATACGCAGTATTTT | CASRLTSGRTDTQYF
TRBJ2-1 | TRBV5-6 | . | . | TGTGCCAGCAGCTTGTTTAACCTAGCGATTAACAATGAGCAGTTCTTC | CASSLFNLAINNEQFF
TRBJ1-6 | TRBV9 | . | . | TGTGCCAGCAGCGTAGGGGGGACCCATAATTCACCCCTCCACTTT | CASSVGGTHNSPLHF
TRBJ2-5 | TRBV27 | . | . | TGTGCCAGCAGTTTGATGACACAAGAGACCCAGTACTTC | CASSLMTQETQYF
TRBJ1-1 | TRBV19 | . | TRBD1 | TGTGCCAGTAGTATGTTCCCCGGGACAGGGACGAAGGCTTTCTTT | CASSMFPGTGTKAFF
TRBJ1-5 | TRBV5-1 | . | . | TGCGCCAGCAGCTTGGGTCACTCCGGGGATCAGCCCCAGCATTTT | CASSLGHSGDQPQHF
TRBJ1-2 | TRBV6-5 | few | TRBD1 | TGTGCCAGCAGAGGGGGCGCGTTAAAAGGCTACACCTTC | CASRGGALKGYTF
TRBJ1-4 | TRBV4-3 | once | . | TGCGCCAGCAGCCTAAGTGGAGGGGTTCGAGAAAAACTGTTTTTT | CASSLSGGVREKLFF
TRBJ2-1 | TRBV4-3 | . | TRBD1 | TGCGCCAGCAGCCAATACCTGGGACAGGGAGATGGTAATGAGCAGTTCTTC | CASSQYLGQGDGNEQFF
TRBJ2-1 | TRBV5-8 | . | TRBD2 | TGTGCCAGCAGCTGGGGCCCGGGACTAGCGGGAAACAATGAGCAGTTCTTC | CASSWGPGLAGNNEQFF
TRBJ1-1 | TRBV6-6 | . | . | TGTGCCAGCAGTACACCCCCGATGCAAACTAACACTGAAGCTTTCTTT | CASSTPPMQTNTEAFF
TRBJ2-2 | TRBV19 | . | TRBD2 | TGTGCCAGTAGTGCTCAACTAGCGGGGGTAAGACCCGGGGAGCTGTTTTTT | CASSAQLAGVRPGELFF
TRBJ2-1 | TRBV10-3 | . | . | TGTGCCATCAGTGAGTCGTGGGGCAACGAGCAGTTCTTC | CAISESWGNEQFF
TRBJ2-5 | TRBV11-2 | once | . | TGTGCCAGCAGCCATTTGGCCACCGGGACCGAGACCCAGTACTTC | CASSHLATGTETQYF
TRBJ1-2 | TRBV5-6 | . | . | TGTGCCAGCAGCCCATACTCGATTGGGCTGGGCTACACCTTC | CASSPYSIGLGYTF
TRBJ1-6 | TRBV7-8 | . | . | TGTGCCAGCAGCCCCGGGCCCTCCTATAATTCACCCCTCCACTTT | CASSPGPSYNSPLHF
TRBJ2-1 | TRBV6-5 | once | TRBD2 | TGTGCCAGCAGACCGGGACTAGCGGTTGAGCAGTTCTTC | CASRPGLAVEQFF
TRBJ1-3 | TRBV28 | . | . | TGTGCCAGCTCGGCCTGGGGGGGTAACACCATATATTTT | CASSAWGGNTIYF
TRBJ1-1 | TRBV29-1 | few | . | TGCAGCGTTGATCAGGACATGAACACTGAAGCTTTCTTT | CSVDQDMNTEAFF
TRBJ1-2 | TRBV28 | . | . | TGTGCCAGCAAGGAGGGGGTAAACTATGGCTACACCTTC | CASKEGVNYGYTF
TRBJ1-2 | TRBV7-9 | . | TRBD1 | TGTGCCAGCAGCCCCGGGACAGCCATGGGTGGCTACACCTTC | CASSPGTAMGGYTF
TRBJ1-1 | TRBV29-1 | . | TRBD1 | TGCAGCGTTTCTTCGGGACAGAATGTGGCTGAAGCTTTCTTT | CSVSSGQNVAEAFF
TRBJ2-1 | TRBV25-1 | . | TRBD2 | TGTGCCAGCGGGGTAGCGGGAAATGCCTACAATGAGCAGTTCTTC | CASGVAGNAYNEQFF
TRBJ1-5 | TRBV5-5 | . | . | TGTGCCAGCAGCCTCAACTTTGGGGGGAACCGGAATCAGCCCCAGCATTTT | CASSLNFGGNRNQPQHF
TRBJ1-6 | TRBV30 | once | TRBD1 | TGTGCCTGGGGACAGGTAGTACTTTCACCCCTCCACTTT | CAWGQVVLSPLHF
TRBJ2-2 | TRBV5-1 | once | . | TGCGCCAGCAGCTTGCAGGTCTCGGACACCGGGGAGCTGTTTTTT | CASSLQVSDTGELFF
TRBJ2-3 | TRBV30 | . | . | TGTGCCTGGAGTGGAGGGAGGCACACAGATACGCAGTATTTT | CAWSGGRHTDTQYF
TRBJ2-1 | TRBV29-1 | . | TRBD2 | TGCAGCGTTGGGGGGGGACTAGCGGGAGTCTACAATGAGCAGTTCTTC | CSVGGGLAGVYNEQFF
TRBJ1-2 | TRBV5-6 | once | . | TGTGCCAGCAGCTTAGGGACGGCGCATTTTGGTGGCTACACCTTC | CASSLGTAHFGGYTF
TRBJ1-6 | TRBV5-6 | . | . | TGTGCCAGCAGCTCAAGAACCGGATTCGGGCCCCTCCACTTT | CASSSRTGFGPLHF
TRBJ1-1 | TRBV18 | . | TRBD1 | TGTGCCAGCTCGAGGACAGGGGTGAGAACTGAAGCTTTCTTT | CASSRTGVRTEAFF